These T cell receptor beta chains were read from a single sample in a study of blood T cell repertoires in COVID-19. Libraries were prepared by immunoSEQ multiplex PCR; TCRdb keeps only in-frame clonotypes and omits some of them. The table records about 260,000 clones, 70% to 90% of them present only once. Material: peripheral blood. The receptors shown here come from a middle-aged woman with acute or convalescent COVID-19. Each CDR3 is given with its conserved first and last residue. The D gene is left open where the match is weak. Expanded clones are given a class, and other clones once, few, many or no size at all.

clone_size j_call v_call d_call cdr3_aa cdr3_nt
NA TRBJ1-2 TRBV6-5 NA CASSYYRGDGYTF TGTGCCAGCAGTTATTACCGGGGGGATGGCTACACCTTC
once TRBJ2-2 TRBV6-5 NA CASRRGTGELFF TGTGCCAGCAGACGGGGGACCGGGGAGCTGTTTTTT
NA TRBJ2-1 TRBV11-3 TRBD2 CASSLGGGRPTNEQFF TGTGCCAGCAGCCTCGGGGGGGGACGTCCAACCAATGAGCAGTTCTTC
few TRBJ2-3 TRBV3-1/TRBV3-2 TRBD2 CASRAAGGPADTQYF TGTGCCAGCAGAGCAGCGGGGGGGCCGGCAGATACGCAGTATTTT
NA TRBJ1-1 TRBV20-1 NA CSAFIQGKAFF TGCAGTGCTTTTATACAGGGTAAAGCTTTCTTT
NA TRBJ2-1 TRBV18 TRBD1 CASSPRTGIYNEQFF TGTGCCAGCTCACCCAGGACAGGGATCTACAATGAGCAGTTCTTC
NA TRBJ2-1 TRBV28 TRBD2 CASSSPGLADYNEQFF TGTGCCAGCAGTTCGCCGGGACTAGCCGACTACAATGAGCAGTTCTTC
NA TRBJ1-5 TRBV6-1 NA CASSERPGQYQPQHF TGTGCCAGCAGTGAACGCCCTGGACAGTATCAGCCCCAGCATTTT
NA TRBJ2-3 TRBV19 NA CASKGLQSTDTQYF TGTGCCAGTAAGGGGCTTCAGTCCACAGATACGCAGTATTTT
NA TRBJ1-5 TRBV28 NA CATQRPWTQDQPQHF TGTGCCACCCAGAGGCCTTGGACACAAGATCAGCCCCAGCATTTT
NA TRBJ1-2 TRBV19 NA CASSSELVSNYGYTF TGTGCCAGTAGTAGCGAGTTGGTCTCTAACTATGGCTACACCTTC
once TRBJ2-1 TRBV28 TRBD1 CASSSTRQGPQYNEQFF TGTGCCAGCAGTTCGACCCGACAGGGCCCCCAGTACAATGAGCAGTTCTTC
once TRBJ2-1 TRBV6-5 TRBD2 CASTGLAGVGEQFF TGTGCCAGCACGGGACTAGCGGGGGTGGGGGAGCAGTTCTTC
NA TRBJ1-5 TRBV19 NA CASSIQNQPQHF TGTGCCAGTAGTATCCAGAATCAGCCCCAGCATTTT
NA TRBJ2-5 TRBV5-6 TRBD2 CASSAGGRGETQYF TGTGCCAGCAGCGCGGGGGGGAGAGGAGAGACCCAGTACTTC
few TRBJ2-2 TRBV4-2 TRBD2 CASSQPSGDQTGELFF TGTGCCAGCAGCCAACCTAGCGGGGATCAGACCGGGGAGCTGTTTTTT
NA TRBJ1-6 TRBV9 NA CASSLGPTRLRSPLHF TGTGCCAGCAGCCTAGGACCGACCCGACTACGATCACCCCTCCACTTT
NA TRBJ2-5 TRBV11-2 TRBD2 CASSSSGLGTQYF TGTGCCAGCAGCTCTAGCGGTCTTGGAACCCAGTACTTC